This T cell receptor beta chain is from a study of blood T cells in healthy people across ages. Findings of the study overall: Estimated diversity across one million T cells was deemed an underestimate.

In regard to this clonotype: Its antigen remains unidentified.

Primers used in a second PCR of about 6 to 11 cycles were a sample-barcoded 5' primer and a J-beta primer mix. TCRdb re-called the 5' RACE reads with MiXCR, one entry per CDR3 protein. Here the sample spans 1 million or so distinct CDR3 sequences, 20% to 25% being singletons. Germline V gene sequence: CDR1 MNHNS, CDR2 SASEGT. The CDR3 is 13 amino acids. Trimming took off 4 bases at V and 7 bases at J, with 11 bases between the two ends. These data also formed part of another study, on T cells of mothers and their children. That study reports: RNA that had been extracted went wholly into cDNA synthesis, at around 1.5 ug per 15 ul.

Sequenced: blood. The chain combines TRBV6-1 with TRBJ1-5, with TRBD1 as a possible D gene (6 bases). This sequence was found in a girl between 2 and 10 years old in good health. For the CDR3, the DNA is TGTGCCAGCAGTGTAGGGACACAACAGCCCCAGCATTTT. Encoded protein: CASSVGTQQPQHF.